A selection of T cell receptor beta chains follows, all from one sample in a study of lymphopenia after photon versus proton radiotherapy. Sequencing used immunoSEQ multiplex PCR; TCRdb keeps in-frame clones, though not all of them. The table has 150,000 or so clones, around nine tenths seen once. Sample: peripheral blood, taken from a patient treated with photon-based radiotherapy. Receptors were obtained from a middle-aged man with gastric cancer. CDR3s include the opening cysteine and the closing phenylalanine or tryptophan. Each record gives: J gene, V gene, clone size, D gene, CDR3 DNA, CDR3 protein. D genes are given only for firm matches. A clone size is listed for some rows: how often the clone was seen (once, few, many), or a class if it is expanded.

TRBJ2-7,TRBV7-6,.,TRBD1,TGTGCCAGCAGCTTGAGCGGACAGGGGAATTCCGAGCAGTACTTC,CASSLSGQGNSEQYF
TRBJ1-1,TRBV7-9,.,.,TGTGCCAGCAGCTTCGGGACGGTGAACACTGAAGCTTTCTTT,CASSFGTVNTEAFF
TRBJ2-2,TRBV6-4,.,.,TGTGCCAGCCAGGCCGGGGAACAGAACACCGGGGAGCTGTTTTTT,CASQAGEQNTGELFF
TRBJ2-7,TRBV4-2,.,TRBD1,TGTGCCAGCAGCCAAGCGGGGCAGGGGGCCGACGAGCAGTACTTC,CASSQAGQGADEQYF
TRBJ1-1,TRBV13,.,.,TGTGCCAGCGGCGGGCCGAGATTCGGAGGAGGCACTGAAGCTTTCTTT,CASGGPRFGGGTEAFF
TRBJ2-1,TRBV7-9,.,.,TGTGCCAGCAGCTTAGACGATGGGAATGAGCAGTTCTTC,CASSLDDGNEQFF
TRBJ2-1,TRBV7-6,.,.,TGTGCCAGCAGCTTACTGGCGGGTGGGATCAATGAGCAGTTCTTC,CASSLLAGGINEQFF
TRBJ1-3,TRBV6-5,.,.,TGTGCCAGCAGTTACGCCAGGGCCCGAAACACCATATATTTT,CASSYARARNTIYF
TRBJ2-7,TRBV19,.,TRBD1,TGTGCCAGTAGTATAGCGGCTTTGGACAGGATAGGAACCTACGAGCAGTACTTC,CASSIAALDRIGTYEQYF
TRBJ2-2,TRBV5-1,.,TRBD2,TGCGCCAGCAGCTTGGTTAGCGGGGTTACCGGGGAGCTGTTTTTT,CASSLVSGVTGELFF
TRBJ2-1,TRBV6-5,.,TRBD2,TGTGCCAGCAGTTACCTCACATTAGCGGGAGAGCATGAGCAGTTCTTC,CASSYLTLAGEHEQFF
TRBJ2-3,TRBV7-2,.,.,TGTGCCAGCAGCCGGGCCCGCACAGATACGCAGTATTTT,CASSRARTDTQYF
TRBJ1-2,TRBV6-1,.,.,TGTGCCAGCACTCGGACGGAACTCTATGGCTACACCTTC,CASTRTELYGYTF
TRBJ2-5,TRBV27,.,.,TGTGCCAGCAGTTTATTAGGGACACGAAAAGAGACCCAGTACTTC,CASSLLGTRKETQYF
TRBJ2-5,TRBV11-3,.,.,TGTGCCAGCAGCTTACATGGGGGGAAAAAAGAGACCCAGTACTTC,CASSLHGGKKETQYF
TRBJ2-3,TRBV6-5,.,TRBD2,TGTGCCAGCAGTTTACCGGGACTAGTTGATACGCAGTATTTT,CASSLPGLVDTQYF
TRBJ2-1,TRBV11-2,many,TRBD2,TGTGCCAGCAGCTCTCCTGGGACTAGCGGGAGTATGTCCTACAATGAGCAGTTCTTC,CASSSPGTSGSMSYNEQFF
TRBJ1-1,TRBV15,.,.,TGTGCCACCAGCAGAGAAGGGGTGCCGAACACTGAAGCTTTCTTT,CATSREGVPNTEAFF
TRBJ2-6,TRBV19,.,.,TGTGCCAGTAGTATGAGGTCGTGGGGGGCCAACGTCCTGACTTTC,CASSMRSWGANVLTF
TRBJ2-7,TRBV7-3,.,TRBD1,TGTGCCAGCAGCTACTCCGGGACAGGGGTCCTCCTCTACGAGCAGTACTTC,CASSYSGTGVLLYEQYF
TRBJ2-5,TRBV30,.,.,TGTGCCTGGACCGGGACATCTTGGGAGACCCAGTACTTC,CAWTGTSWETQYF
TRBJ1-1,TRBV9,.,TRBD1,TGTGCCAGCAGCGTAGAACAGGGGACTGAAGCTTTCTTT,CASSVEQGTEAFF
TRBJ2-1,TRBV6-5,once,TRBD1,TGTGCCAGCAGTTACTCAGGACAGGCTTACAATGAGCAGTTCTTC,CASSYSGQAYNEQFF
TRBJ2-5,TRBV7-9,once,.,TGTGCCAGCAGCTTAGTAGCAGTCCAAGAGACCCAGTACTTC,CASSLVAVQETQYF
TRBJ2-1,TRBV30,.,TRBD1,TGTGCCTGGACCGTCCGGGACAGGGCCTCCTACAATGAGCAGTTCTTC,CAWTVRDRASYNEQFF
TRBJ1-5,TRBV7-2,.,TRBD1,TGTGCCAGCGGGACAGCGATCAATCAGCCCCAGCATTTT,CASGTAINQPQHF
TRBJ1-5,TRBV6-1,.,.,TGTGCCAGCACTAGTCGGGCCGCATATCAGCCCCAGCATTTT,CASTSRAAYQPQHF
TRBJ1-3,TRBV5-6,.,.,TGTGCCAGCAGCCGTAGGGAAACCCAACGAGACACCATATATTTT,CASSRRETQRDTIYF
TRBJ2-2,TRBV7-9,few,.,TGTGCCAGCAGCTTAGCGAAGGATTGGTTGAACACCGGGGAGCTGTTTTTT,CASSLAKDWLNTGELFF
TRBJ2-7,TRBV5-1,.,TRBD2,TGCGCCAGCAGCTCTAGCGGTAGCTCCTACGAGCAGTACTTC,CASSSSGSSYEQYF
TRBJ1-1,TRBV6-5,.,.,TGTGCCAGCAGTTACTCGGGGGGAAACACTGAAGCTTTCTTT,CASSYSGGNTEAFF
TRBJ2-7,TRBV5-4,.,TRBD1,TGTGCCAGCAGCCCATCCGGGACAGGGGGATACGAGCAGTACTTC,CASSPSGTGGYEQYF
TRBJ2-7,TRBV30,.,TRBD1,TGTGCCTGGAGTGTAAGGGGGACAGGGGTTTCCTACGAGCAGTACTTC,CAWSVRGTGVSYEQYF
TRBJ1-1,TRBV9,.,.,TGTGCCAGCACCCGGGAGAATATGAACACTGAAGCTTTCTTT,CASTRENMNTEAFF
TRBJ2-1,TRBV5-1,.,TRBD1,TGCGCCAGCAGCTCTGGACAGGGGGCGAGAAATGAGCAGTTCTTC,CASSSGQGARNEQFF
TRBJ2-7,TRBV11-2,.,.,TGTGCCAGCAGCGCCGGGGCCAACTACGAGCAGTACTTC,CASSAGANYEQYF
TRBJ1-1,TRBV5-1,.,.,TGCGCCAGCAGCTTGGTGGCAGGGACGAACACTGAAGCTTTCTTT,CASSLVAGTNTEAFF
TRBJ2-7,TRBV5-4,few,.,TGTGCCAGCAGCCGGATGGGGGGCAACGAGCAGTACTTC,CASSRMGGNEQYF
TRBJ2-7,TRBV7-2,few,.,TGTGCCAGCAGCCCCAACTACGAGCAGTACTTC,CASSPNYEQYF
TRBJ2-3,TRBV10-3,.,.,TGTGCCATCAGTGAGCGGGACCGGGGAGATACGCAGTATTTT,CAISERDRGDTQYF